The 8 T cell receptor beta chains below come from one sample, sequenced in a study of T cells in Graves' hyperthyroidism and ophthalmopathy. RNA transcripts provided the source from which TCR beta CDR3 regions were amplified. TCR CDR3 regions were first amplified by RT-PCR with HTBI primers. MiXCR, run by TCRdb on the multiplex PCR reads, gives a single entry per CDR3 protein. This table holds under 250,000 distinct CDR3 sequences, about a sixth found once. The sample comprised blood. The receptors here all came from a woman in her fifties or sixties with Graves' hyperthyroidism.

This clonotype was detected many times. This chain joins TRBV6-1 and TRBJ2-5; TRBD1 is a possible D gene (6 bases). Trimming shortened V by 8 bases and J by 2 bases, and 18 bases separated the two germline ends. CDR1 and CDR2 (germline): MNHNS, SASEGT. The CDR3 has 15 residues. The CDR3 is CASSVGGSQQETQYF. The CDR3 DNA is TGTGCCAGCTCGGTTGGGGGCAGCCAACAAGAGACCCAGTACTTC.

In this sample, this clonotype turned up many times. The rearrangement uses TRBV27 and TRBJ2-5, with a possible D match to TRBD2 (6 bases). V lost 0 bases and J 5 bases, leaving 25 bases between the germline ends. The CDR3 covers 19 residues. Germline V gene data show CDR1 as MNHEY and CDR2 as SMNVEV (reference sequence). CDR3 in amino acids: CASSLSASATIWGRETQYF. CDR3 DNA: TGTGCCAGCAGTTTATCGGCTAGCGCTACGATCTGGGGACGGGAGACCCAGTACTTC.

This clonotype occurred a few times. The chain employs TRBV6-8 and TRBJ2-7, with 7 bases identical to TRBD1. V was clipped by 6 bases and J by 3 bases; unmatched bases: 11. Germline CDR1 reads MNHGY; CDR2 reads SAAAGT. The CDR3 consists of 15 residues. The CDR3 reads CASRQIPGQLYEQYF. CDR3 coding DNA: TGTGCCAGCAGACAAATACCGGGACAGCTCTACGAGCAGTACTTC.

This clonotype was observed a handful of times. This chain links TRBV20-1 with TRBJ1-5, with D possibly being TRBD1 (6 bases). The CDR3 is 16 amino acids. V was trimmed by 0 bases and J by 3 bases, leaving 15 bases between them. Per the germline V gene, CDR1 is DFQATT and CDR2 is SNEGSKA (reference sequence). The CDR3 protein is CSAREGGGGNNQPQHF. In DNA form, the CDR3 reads TGCAGTGCTAGAGAAGGGGGAGGGGGAAACAATCAGCCCCAGCATTTT.

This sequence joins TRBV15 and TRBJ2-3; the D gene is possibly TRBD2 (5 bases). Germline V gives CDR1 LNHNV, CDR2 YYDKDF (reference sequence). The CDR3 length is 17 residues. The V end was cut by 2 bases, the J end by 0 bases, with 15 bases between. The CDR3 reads CATSRFGRLTSTDTQYF. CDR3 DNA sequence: TGTGCCACCAGCAGATTCGGAAGACTAACGAGCACAGATACGCAGTATTTT.

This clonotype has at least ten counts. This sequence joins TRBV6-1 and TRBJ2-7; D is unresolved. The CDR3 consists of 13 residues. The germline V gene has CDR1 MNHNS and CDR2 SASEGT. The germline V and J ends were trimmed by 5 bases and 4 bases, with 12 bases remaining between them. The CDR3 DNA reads TGTGCCAGCAGTTACACCGACCGATACGAGCAGTACTTC. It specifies CASSYTDRYEQYF.

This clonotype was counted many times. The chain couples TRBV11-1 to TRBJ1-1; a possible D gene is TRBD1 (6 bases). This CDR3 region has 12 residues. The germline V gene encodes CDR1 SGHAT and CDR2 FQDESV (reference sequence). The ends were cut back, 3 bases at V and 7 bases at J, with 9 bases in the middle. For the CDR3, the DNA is TGTGCCAGCAGCTTGGACAGTTTTGAAGCTTTCTTT. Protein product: CASSLDSFEAFF.

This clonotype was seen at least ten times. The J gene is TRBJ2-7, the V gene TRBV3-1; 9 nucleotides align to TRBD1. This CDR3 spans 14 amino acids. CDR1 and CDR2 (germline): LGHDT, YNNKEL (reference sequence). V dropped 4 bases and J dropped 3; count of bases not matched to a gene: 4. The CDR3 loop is CASSLQGQGYEQYF. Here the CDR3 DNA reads TGTGCCAGCAGCCTACAGGGACAGGGCTACGAGCAGTACTTC.